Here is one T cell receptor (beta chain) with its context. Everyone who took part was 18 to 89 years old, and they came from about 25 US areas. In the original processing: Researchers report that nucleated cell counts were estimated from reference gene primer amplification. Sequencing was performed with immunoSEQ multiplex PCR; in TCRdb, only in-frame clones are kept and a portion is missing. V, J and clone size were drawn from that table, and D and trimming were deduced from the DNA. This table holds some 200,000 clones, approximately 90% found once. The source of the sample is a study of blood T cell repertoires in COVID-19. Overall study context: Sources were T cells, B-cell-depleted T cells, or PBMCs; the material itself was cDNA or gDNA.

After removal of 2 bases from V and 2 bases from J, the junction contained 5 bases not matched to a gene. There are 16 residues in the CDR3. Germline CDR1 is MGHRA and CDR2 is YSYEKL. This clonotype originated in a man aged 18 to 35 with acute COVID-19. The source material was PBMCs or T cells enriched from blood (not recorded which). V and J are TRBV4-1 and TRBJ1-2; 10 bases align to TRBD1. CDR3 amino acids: CASSQTGTGENYGYTF. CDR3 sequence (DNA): TGCGCCAGCAGCCAAACCGGGACAGGGGAAAACTATGGCTACACCTTC.